This T cell receptor (beta chain) was retrieved from a study of shared clonotypes between healthy human individuals. Data came from immunoSEQ multiplex PCR; TCRdb stores just in-frame clones and leaves some out. The repertoire holds millions of clones, with approximately 94% as singletons. Positive CCR7 selection of CD45RO-negative cells yielded the naive CD8 cells, and terminally differentiated effector memory CD45RA+ cells were excluded. In regard to this clone: The same CDR3 arises from other DNA sequences in this sample as well.

Sequencing was performed on naive CD8+ T cells from PBMCs. The receptor comes from a man between 18 and 35 years old in good health. Some clones in this sample may be carry-over from other donors' samples.

In DNA form, the CDR3 reads TGTGCCAGTAGTATAGTCGGTGATCTGAACACTGAAGCTTTCTTT. It specifies CASSIVGDLNTEAFF. This chain links TRBV19 with TRBJ1-1; D unresolved. Trimming cost V 1 base and J 0 bases, with 9 bases left between them. The CDR3 has 15 residues. Germline-derived CDR1 and CDR2 are LNHDA and SQIVND (reference sequence).